One and the same sample provided the 10 T cell receptor beta chains below, sequenced in a study of tumor and adjacent non-tumor tissue in lung cancer. A modified ARM-PCR protocol with three rounds of nested PCR amplified TCRbeta. TCRdb fed the multiplex PCR reads into MiXCR, producing one record per CDR3 protein. This table holds 100,000 to 150,000 distinct CDR3 sequences, about 66% found once. The template was RNA from unsorted bulk tissue. Sequences were obtained from lung tumor tissue. All receptors derive from a man aged 25 to 40 with non-small cell lung cancer.

As to this clonotype: The conserved phenylalanine or tryptophan is not found at the CDR3 terminus, so this likely reflects a read error. The chain combines TRBV6-1 with TRBJ1-1, with D possibly TRBD1 on 5 matching bases. The germline gives CDR1 MNHNS, CDR2 SASEGT. The ends were cut back, 0 bases at V and 3 bases at J, with 17 bases in the middle. This CDR3 is 17 amino acids long. The chain's CDR3 is CASSEAPYRRWYTEAFL. CDR3 nucleotide sequence: TGTGCCAGCAGTGAAGCCCCTTACAGGCGGTGGTACACTGAAGCTTTCTTA.

On this clonotype: A read error may produce the germline difference seen at one junction end. J is TRBJ2-1 and V is TRBV12-3 or TRBV12-4; D might be TRBD2 (7 bases). CDR3 length: 14 residues. In DNA, the CDR3 is TGTGCCAGCATGAGGGGGGGACAATACAATGTGCAGTTTTTC. Translated: CASMRGGQYNVQFF.

A remark on this clonotype: The junction shows a germline mismatch at one end, possibly a read error. The chain has TRBV11-3 and TRBJ2-1, with D unresolved. Per germline, CDR1 SGHNT and CDR2 YENEEA. The CDR3 sequence is 13 residues long. CDR3 nucleotide sequence: TGTGGCAGCAGTCCCAAACCTGGCAATGAGCAGTTCTTC. Residues: CGSSPKPGNEQFF.

This clonotype has a single count. The rearrangement uses TRBV6-1 and TRBJ2-7; 15 nucleotides line up with TRBD2. V shed 10 bases, J shed 3 bases, and the junction held 13 bases outside the gene matches. Germline CDR1 reads MNHNS; CDR2 reads SASEGT. CDR3 size: 17 residues. The chain's CDR3 is CAITNLKGLAGGYEQYF. As DNA, the CDR3 is TGTGCCATCACCAACCTAAAGGGACTAGCGGGAGGCTACGAGCAGTACTTC.

About this clonotype itself: A much larger clone lies one base from this, so it may be a read error. The chain joins TRBV12-3 or TRBV12-4 to TRBJ2-6; possibly TRBD1 for D (6 bases). Trimming left V 10 bases short and J 2 bases short, with 15 bases between. CDR3 size: 15 residues. The CDR3 spells CANTLAGAGANVLTF. CDR3 bases: TGTGCCAACACCTTGGCAGGGGCTGGGGCCAACGTCCTGACTTTC.

This clonotype was seen a few times. V and J are TRBV20-1 and TRBJ1-6; 10 bases fit TRBD1. The CDR3 covers 15 residues. Germline-derived CDR1 and CDR2 are DFQATT and SNEGSKA (reference sequence). V shed 5 bases, J shed 10 bases, and the junction held 11 bases outside the gene matches. The DNA for the CDR3 is TGCAGTGCTCTAACTCCCGGGACAGGGGACTCACCCCTCCACTTT. The encoded protein is CSALTPGTGDSPLHF.

With regard to this clonotype: A read error is likely, as this CDR3 ends without the conserved phenylalanine or tryptophan. The chain has TRBV5-1 and TRBJ2-7; no clear D. V lost 3 bases and J 0 bases, leaving 1 base between the germline ends. The CDR3 runs 11 residues. Germline V CDR1 and CDR2: SGHRS, YFSETQ. CDR3 loop: CASSSSYEQYI. In nucleotides, the CDR3 is TGCGCCAGCAGCTCCTCCTACGAGCAGTACATC.

This clonotype was seen more than once but under ten times. Being one base from a much bigger clone, this may be a read error. This sequence joins TRBV20-1 and TRBJ1-5, with D perhaps TRBD1 (5 bases). The CDR3 loop spans 14 amino acids. V shed 5 bases and J shed 9 bases, with 20 bases lying between them. Germline-derived CDR1 and CDR2 are DFQATT and SNEGSKA (reference sequence). CDR3 DNA: TGCAGTGCTTGGGACCCACTCGGAGCGAGGCCCCAGCATTTT. It yields the protein CSAWDPLGARPQHF.

The chain has TRBV30 and TRBJ2-7; possible D gene TRBD1, 5 bases. The CDR3 consists of 12 residues. Germline V gene sequence: CDR1 GTSNPN, CDR2 SVGIG (reference sequence). CDR3 region: CVCRDRSYEQYF. The DNA for the CDR3 is TGTGTCTGCCGTGACAGATCCTACGAGCAGTACTTC. Looking up the rest from reference TRBV30 and TRBJ2-7 gives the full variable domain: SQTIHQWPATLVQPVGSPLSLECTVEGTSNPNLYWYRQAAGRGLQLLFYSVGIGQISSEVPQNLSASRPQDRQFILSSKKLLLSDSGFYLCVCRDRSYEQYFGPGTRLTVT.

The rearrangement links TRBV12-3 or TRBV12-4 to TRBJ2-3; tentatively, D is TRBD1 or TRBD2 (6 bases each). V was clipped by 10 bases and J by 0 bases, with 17 bases between them. CDR3 length equals 15 residues. CDR3 protein: CAIRTQGLSTDTQYF. In DNA form, the CDR3 reads TGTGCCATCAGAACACAGGGACTTAGCACAGATACGCAGTATTTT.